This TCR beta chain was sequenced for a study of T-cell reconstitution after alpha-beta-depleted transplantation in children. Study conclusions and caveats: Surviving thymic progenitors and recipient T cells were the source of high TCRbeta diversity at day 60 in some patients. Expanded graft clones numbering several hundred reportedly gave rise to alpha-beta T cells about two months after transplant. Newly produced T cells mostly accounted for T-cell counts and diversity one year post-transplant.

Unique molecular identifiers were used in preparing the TCRbeta library. TCRdb re-analysed the PCR reads in MiXCR, keeping a single row per CDR3 protein. The table records 800,000 to 1,000,000 distinct CDR3 sequences, less than 30% of them present only once. Comments on this clonotype: Its antigen is unidentified.

Germline V CDR1 and CDR2: SGHTA, FQGTGA. V was trimmed by 5 bases and J by 1 base, leaving 13 bases between them. CDR3 length: 15 residues. The TCR was taken from a boy in the first two years of life who had a stem cell transplant for SCID, so the T cells may come from the graft donor. The V and J genes are TRBV7-3 and TRBJ2-3; perhaps TRBD2 as D (6 bases). This specimen was PBMCs, mostly from graft donor cells, taken 360 days after TCRalphabeta/CD19-depleted stem cell transplant. The CDR3 coding sequence is TGTGCCAGCAGCCGACGACTAGTGGGCACAGATACGCAGTATTTT. Protein: CASSRRLVGTDTQYF. The whole variable domain, filled in from reference TRBV7-3 and TRBJ2-3, reads GAGVSQTPSNKVTEKGKYVELRCDPISGHTALYWYRQSLGQGPEFLIYFQGTGAADDSGLPNDRFFAVRPEGSVSTLKIQRTERGDSAVYLCASSRRLVGTDTQYFGPGTRLTVL.